This T cell receptor beta chain was captured in a study of cytomegalovirus exposure and HLA in healthy donors. CDR3 length: 15 amino acids. Germline CDR1 reads LNHDA; CDR2 reads SQIVND (reference sequence). Trimming removed 9 bases from V and 4 bases from J; junction bases left unmatched: 10. The primer mix had 60 Vbeta and 13 Jbeta primers. The assay was immunoSEQ multiplex PCR, and TCRdb's table has in-frame clones only and misses some. The repertoire holds 120,000 to 150,000 clones, with roughly 70% as singletons. The TCR originated in a man in his sixties in good health and CMV-seronegative. The specimen sequenced was PBMCs. This chain connects TRBV19 to TRBJ1-5; 9 bases match TRBD1. The DNA of the CDR3 is TGTGCCAGCAGGTCGGGGACAGGGAGAAATCAGCCCCAGCATTTT. Encoded protein: CASRSGTGRNQPQHF.